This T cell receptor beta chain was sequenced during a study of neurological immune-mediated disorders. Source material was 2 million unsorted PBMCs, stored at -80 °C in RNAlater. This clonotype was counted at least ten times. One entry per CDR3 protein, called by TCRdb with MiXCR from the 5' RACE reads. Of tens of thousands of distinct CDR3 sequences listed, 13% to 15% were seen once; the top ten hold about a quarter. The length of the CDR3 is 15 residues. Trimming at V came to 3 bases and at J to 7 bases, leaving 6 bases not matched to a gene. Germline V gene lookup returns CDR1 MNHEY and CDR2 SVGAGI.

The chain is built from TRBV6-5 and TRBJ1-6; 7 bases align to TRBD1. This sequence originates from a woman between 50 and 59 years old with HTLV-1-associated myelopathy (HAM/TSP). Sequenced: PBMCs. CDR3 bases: TGTGCCAGCAGTTATTCCGGGACAGCCAATTCACCCCTCCACTTT. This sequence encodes CASSYSGTANSPLHF.